Following are 13 T cell receptor beta chains from one sample sequenced in a study of early T cells in non-severe SARS-CoV-2 infection. TCRdb processed the 5' RACE reads anew with MiXCR; each CDR3 protein has one entry. The sample yields approximately 32,000 distinct CDR3 sequences, around 4.1% seen once. Sequencing was carried out using whole blood. All receptors derive from an adult who was a healthcare worker with PCR-confirmed SARS-CoV-2 infection or an uninfected control (not recorded which).

V usage is TRBV20-1 and J usage is TRBJ2-3, with 7 positions matching TRBD2. Germline loops: CDR1 DFQATT, CDR2 SNEGSKA (reference sequence). The junction had 11 bases not matched to a gene; V was cut back by 6 bases and J by 5 bases. This CDR3 spans 14 amino acids. The DNA of the CDR3 is TGCAGTGCCGGGGGGTGGCGGGAGCAAGATACGCAGTATTTT. Translating it yields CSAGGWREQDTQYF.

This clonotype was counted at least ten times. The V gene is TRBV29-1, the J gene TRBJ2-3; D is unresolved. The germline CDR1 and CDR2 sequences are SQVTM and ANQGSEA. With 2 bases removed from V and 9 bases from J, the gap between germline ends came to 15 bases. The CDR3 is made up of 13 amino acids. The CDR3 loop reads CSVEPRDPLTQYF. In DNA, the CDR3 is TGCAGCGTTGAACCCCGTGACCCCCTAACGCAGTATTTT.

This clonotype was seen many times. The chain combines TRBV4-2 with TRBJ2-6; maybe TRBD2 (5 bases). In germline, CDR1 is LGHNA, CDR2 YNFKEQ. The CDR3 runs to 17 residues. V lost 1 base, J lost 0 bases, and 10 bases lay in between. CDR3 sequence: CASSQGESHSGANVLTF. The CDR3 nucleotides read TGTGCCAGCAGCCAAGGGGAGTCCCACTCTGGGGCCAACGTCCTGACTTTC.

The sample holds many counts of this clonotype. The chain carries TRBV10-3 and TRBJ2-5, with 8 bases fitting TRBD1. V dropped 5 bases and J dropped 1; count of bases not matched to a gene: 3. The CDR3 runs 14 residues. Per germline, CDR1 ENHRY and CDR2 SYGVKD. The CDR3 region is CAISPGQGQETQYF. The CDR3 DNA reads as TGTGCCATCAGTCCAGGACAGGGCCAAGAGACCCAGTACTTC.

This clonotype was counted many times. This sequence joins TRBV20-1 and TRBJ1-6, with 11 nucleotides matching TRBD1. The CDR3 spans 13 residues. Per germline, CDR1 DFQATT and CDR2 SNEGSKA (reference sequence). The junction had 4 bases not matched to a gene; V was cut back by 6 bases and J by 9 bases. The CDR3 loop reads CSATGTGGSPLHF. The CDR3 nucleotides read TGCAGTGCAACCGGGACAGGGGGTTCACCCCTCCACTTT.

This clonotype was picked up many times. The chain couples TRBV28 to TRBJ2-3; 10 bases are a match to TRBD2. This CDR3 spans 18 amino acids. Trimming cost V 5 bases and J 0 bases; bases outside gene matches: 11. From germline, CDR1 is MDHEN and CDR2 SYDVKM. The CDR3 region has the DNA TGTGCCAGCAGTCCGGTAGCGGGGGGTGCCTCTAGCACAGATACGCAGTATTTT. The encoded protein is CASSPVAGGASSTDTQYF.

This clonotype is labeled medium-sized. This chain connects TRBV11-3 to TRBJ2-3; D gene unclear. From germline, CDR1 is SGHNT and CDR2 YENEEA. Trimming removed 0 bases from V and 0 bases from J, with 7 bases in between. The CDR3 sequence is 15 residues long. The CDR3 loop is CASSLDTASTDTQYF. The CDR3 nucleotides are TGTGCCAGCAGCTTAGATACGGCTAGCACAGATACGCAGTATTTT.

This clonotype was observed at least ten times. The chain employs TRBV19 and TRBJ1-2, with D unclear. Germline CDR1 LNHDA, CDR2 SQIVND (reference sequence). Trimming left V 5 bases short and J 0 bases short, with 10 bases between. This CDR3 contains 14 residues. CDR3 sequence: CASSYDRANYGYTF. The CDR3 bases are TGTGCCAGTAGTTATGACCGGGCTAACTATGGCTACACCTTC.

This clonotype was recorded at least ten times. The chain carries TRBV9 and TRBJ2-3; 12 bases map to TRBD2. Germline CDR1 reads SGDLS; CDR2 reads YYNGEE. The length of the CDR3 is 17 residues. V lost 0 bases to trimming and J lost 4 bases; unmatched junction nucleotides: 6. The CDR3 loop is CASSVAPSGRAADTQYF. CDR3 nucleotides: TGTGCCAGCAGCGTAGCTCCTAGCGGGAGGGCCGCAGATACGCAGTATTTT.

This clonotype was observed at least ten times. The rearrangement uses TRBV11-2 and TRBJ2-2, with 11 bases matching TRBD1. Trimming at V came to 7 bases and at J to 4 bases, leaving 2 bases not matched to a gene. The CDR3 loop spans 14 amino acids. Germline V CDR1 and CDR2: SGHAT, FQNNGV. The CDR3 DNA reads TGTGCCAGCACCGGACAGGGGGCCACCGGGGAGCTGTTTTTT. Its protein is CASTGQGATGELFF. Based on the CDR3 plus reference TRBV11-2 and TRBJ2-2, the full variable domain is EAGVAQSPRYKIIEKRQSVAFWCNPISGHATLYWYQQILGQGPKLLIQFQNNGVVDDSQLPKDRFSAERLKGVDSTLKIQPAKLEDSAVYLCASTGQGATGELFFGEGSRLTVL.

This clonotype showed up many times. This chain connects TRBV20-1 to TRBJ1-5; perhaps TRBD1 as D (6 bases). Trimming stripped 2 bases from V and 3 bases from J, with 14 bases between. This CDR3 is built from 15 residues. Germline loops: CDR1 DFQATT, CDR2 SNEGSKA (reference sequence). CDR3 sequence reads: CSARRGGGFNQPQHF. The CDR3 DNA is TGCAGTGCTAGAAGAGGGGGAGGGTTCAATCAGCCCCAGCATTTT.

By share, this clonotype counts as medium-sized. V is TRBV7-2 and J is TRBJ2-7; D might be TRBD2 (6 bases). V lost 5 bases to trimming and J lost 1 base, with 12 bases between them. CDR1 is SGHTA, CDR2 FQGNSA, per germline. CDR3 size: 14 residues. This chain's CDR3 is CASSQYRGSYEQYF. The CDR3 nucleotides are TGTGCCAGCAGCCAGTACCGGGGGTCCTACGAGCAGTACTTC.

This clonotype has a count of ten or more. The gene calls are TRBV5-1 and TRBJ2-1; no clear D. CDR3 length equals 14 residues. The V end was cut by 5 bases, the J end by 0 bases, with 9 bases between. The germline gives CDR1 SGHRS, CDR2 YFSETQ. CDR3 loop: CASSSDSSYNEQFF. CDR3 DNA: TGCGCCAGCAGTTCGGATAGCTCCTACAATGAGCAGTTCTTC.